This TCR beta chain is from a study of a mutant IDH1 vaccine in newly diagnosed glioma. Regarding time point: baseline, week 1 (first vaccination visit). The treatment is: pre-vaccination baseline after standard-of-care therapy. Method: immunoSEQ multiplex PCR; TCRdb's copy keeps in-frame clones and lacks some. The sample carries 60,000 to 85,000 clones, 79% recorded once. This CDR3 region has 13 residues. Germline loops: CDR1 SQVTM, CDR2 ANQGSEA. V was clipped by 4 bases and J by 3 bases; unmatched bases: 2. This sequence was found in a middle-aged man with glioma. The material sequenced was PBMCs, taken from a glioma patient treated with radiotherapy, temozolomide or both. This chain uses TRBV29-1 with TRBJ2-7, with TRBD1 matching 11 bases. In DNA, the CDR3 is TGCAGCGTTGCCGGGACAGGGGGCTACGAGCAGTACTTC. This codes for CSVAGTGGYEQYF.